This T cell receptor beta chain was retrieved from a study of T cells in Graves' hyperthyroidism and ophthalmopathy. This clonotype was recorded many times. Trimming removed 1 base at V and 10 bases at J, with 8 bases between. This CDR3 is built from 13 residues. RNA transcripts were the template for amplifying TCR beta CDR3 regions. Researchers ran a first-round RT-PCR on the TCR CDR3 using the HTBI primer set. TCRdb reanalysed the multiplex PCR reads using MiXCR and keeps one entry per CDR3 protein. The sample yields approximately 400,000 distinct CDR3 sequences, about 14% seen once. The sequenced sample consisted of blood. The gene calls are TRBV12-3 or TRBV12-4 and TRBJ1-6; D gene ambiguous. The sequence was obtained from a woman in her thirties with Graves' ophthalmopathy. The CDR3 DNA follows: TGTGCCAGCAGTTTAGGTTTGGGCTCACCCCTCCACTTT. Translated: CASSLGLGSPLHF.